This is a list of T cell receptor beta chains from one sample in a study of shared clonotypes between healthy human individuals. TCRdb's copy holds only in-frame clones and misses some; the assay was immunoSEQ multiplex PCR. The sample has about 1.9 million clones, about 94% seen once. Source material: naive CD8+ T cells from PBMCs. These receptors were obtained from a man younger than 30 in good health. Some clones in this sample may be carry-over from other donors' samples. Both conserved end residues are part of each CDR3. A D gene is named only where the DNA matches it firmly. The size of a clone is reported for some rows only, either as once, few or many, or as a class for expanded clones.

. | TRBJ1-1 | . | TRBV11-2 | CASSLDPGGGVNTEAFF | TGTGCCAGCAGCTTAGATCCCGGGGGCGGAGTGAACACTGAAGCTTTCTTT
. | TRBJ1-1 | . | TRBV7-9 | CASSLVSPGRLEAFF | TGTGCCAGCAGCTTAGTAAGTCCCGGACGGCTTGAAGCTTTCTTT
. | TRBJ2-1 | . | TRBV18 | CASSKSRNQPYNEQFF | TGTGCCAGCTCGAAGAGCCGTAACCAGCCCTACAATGAGCAGTTCTTC
. | TRBJ2-7 | . | TRBV4-3 | CASSQDSAAPRGEQYF | TGCGCCAGCAGCCAAGACAGCGCAGCGCCTAGGGGCGAGCAGTACTTC
TRBD2 | TRBJ2-7 | . | TRBV7-2 | CASSPTGLAGTYEQYF | TGTGCCAGCAGCCCCACTGGACTAGCGGGAACCTACGAGCAGTACTTC
. | TRBJ2-2 | . | TRBV29-1 | CSALAGLGAGNTGELFF | TGCAGCGCCCTCGCGGGTCTAGGGGCAGGGAACACCGGGGAGCTGTTTTTT
TRBD1 | TRBJ2-7 | . | TRBV13 | CASSLAHGQGGYEQYF | TGTGCCAGCAGCTTAGCCCACGGACAGGGGGGGTACGAGCAGTACTTC
TRBD1 | TRBJ2-5 | . | TRBV5-4 | CASSSDRREETQYF | TGTGCCAGCAGCTCGGACAGGCGAGAAGAGACCCAGTACTTC
TRBD2 | TRBJ2-5 | . | TRBV25-1 | CASSEWGLAGEETQYF | TGTGCCAGCAGTGAATGGGGGCTAGCGGGAGAAGAGACCCAGTACTTC
TRBD1 | TRBJ1-5 | . | TRBV28 | CASAAVDRVEPQHF | TGTGCCAGCGCGGCCGTGGACAGGGTAGAGCCCCAGCATTTT
. | TRBJ1-4 | . | TRBV28 | CASSYTHPDRRSAATNEKLFF | TGTGCCAGCAGTTACACACACCCAGACAGACGGTCGGCCGCAACTAATGAAAAACTGTTTTTT
. | TRBJ1-2 | . | TRBV11-2 | CASSLAHGYGYGYTF | TGTGCCAGCAGCTTAGCTCATGGATACGGCTATGGCTACACCTTC
TRBD2 | TRBJ2-5 | . | TRBV9 | CASSPGPGGPETQYF | TGTGCCAGCAGCCCGGGTCCGGGGGGTCCAGAGACCCAGTACTTC
TRBD2 | TRBJ2-1 | . | TRBV10-3 | CAIKGTSGRSVNEQFF | TGTGCCATCAAGGGGACTAGCGGGAGGAGTGTCAATGAGCAGTTCTTC
. | TRBJ1-2 | . | TRBV4-3 | CASSQGSADLYGYTF | TGCGCCAGCAGCCAAGGGTCGGCAGACCTCTATGGCTACACCTTC
TRBD2 | TRBJ2-1 | . | TRBV7-9 | CASSPLAGGYNEQFF | TGTGCCAGCAGCCCGCTAGCGGGAGGGTACAATGAGCAGTTCTTC
. | TRBJ2-7 | . | TRBV27 | CASRPPTEYEQYF | TGTGCCAGCAGACCTCCCACAGAGTACGAGCAGTACTTC
TRBD1 | TRBJ1-1 | . | TRBV12-5 | CASGPGTENTEAFF | TGTGCTAGTGGCCCCGGGACAGAGAACACTGAAGCTTTCTTT
. | TRBJ2-2 | . | TRBV7-8 | CASSSAGTINTGELFF | TGTGCCAGCAGCTCCGCCGGGACAATAAACACCGGGGAGCTGTTTTTT
. | TRBJ1-4 | . | TRBV27 | CASSRIALSTNEKLFF | TGTGCCAGCAGTCGCATTGCCCTTTCAACTAATGAAAAACTGTTTTTT
. | TRBJ2-7 | . | TRBV28 | CASSFSRPYEQYF | TGTGCCAGCAGTTTCAGCCGCCCCTACGAGCAGTACTTC
. | TRBJ1-2 | . | TRBV27 | CASSSEGYSGGYTF | TGTGCCAGCAGTTCAGAGGGGTATTCGGGGGGCTACACCTTC
. | TRBJ1-4 | . | TRBV5-8 | CASSPRRDEKLFF | TGTGCCAGCAGCCCACGTAGGGATGAAAAACTGTTTTTT
TRBD2 | TRBJ2-1 | . | TRBV6-1 | CASSPTSGEYNEQFF | TGTGCCAGCAGCCCGACTAGCGGAGAGTACAATGAGCAGTTCTTC
TRBD2 | TRBJ2-5 | . | TRBV18 | CASSPPAGGQFETQYF | TGTGCCAGCTCACCACCCGCGGGAGGCCAGTTTGAGACCCAGTACTTC
. | TRBJ1-5 | . | TRBV27 | CASRQGVEGGNQPQHF | TGTGCCAGCCGGCAAGGGGTTGAGGGCGGCAATCAGCCCCAGCATTTT
TRBD2 | TRBJ2-7 | once | TRBV11-3 | CASSPRTSGNVEQYF | TGTGCCAGCAGCCCCAGGACTAGCGGGAACGTCGAGCAGTACTTC
. | TRBJ2-7 | once | TRBV27 | CASSLAPGYEQYF | TGTGCCAGCAGTTTAGCCCCCGGGTACGAGCAGTACTTC
. | TRBJ2-7 | . | TRBV27 | CASSLLGEQYF | TGTGCCAGCAGTTTATTAGGCGAGCAGTACTTC
. | TRBJ1-5 | . | TRBV9 | CASSVGDASAQHF | TGTGCCAGCAGCGTAGGTGACGCCTCGGCCCAGCATTTT
TRBD1 | TRBJ2-2 | . | TRBV7-9 | CASNNRDRYTGELFF | TGTGCCAGCAACAACCGGGACAGATACACCGGGGAGCTGTTTTTT
TRBD1 | TRBJ2-7 | . | TRBV4-2 | CASSQEGQAYEQYF | TGTGCCAGCAGCCAAGAGGGACAGGCCTACGAGCAGTACTTC
TRBD2 | TRBJ2-1 | . | TRBV4-1 | CASSQDAPGLAGGSYNNEQFF | TGCGCCAGCAGCCAAGACGCCCCGGGGCTAGCGGGAGGTTCATACAACAATGAGCAGTTCTTC
TRBD2 | TRBJ2-3 | . | TRBV7-9 | CASISGTTEKSDTQYF | TGTGCCAGCATCAGCGGGACGACAGAAAAATCAGATACGCAGTATTTT
. | TRBJ1-4 | . | TRBV15 | CATRTEGPPATNEKLFF | TGTGCCACCAGAACGGAGGGGCCCCCCGCAACTAATGAAAAACTGTTTTTT
. | TRBJ1-2 | . | TRBV9 | CASSVQGRNYGYTF | TGTGCCAGCAGCGTCCAGGGGAGGAACTATGGCTACACCTTC
TRBD1 | TRBJ2-3 | . | TRBV6-1 | CASSGRQGTTDTQYF | TGTGCCAGCAGTGGGAGACAGGGGACAACAGATACGCAGTATTTT
. | TRBJ1-3 | . | TRBV11-2 | CASSPKTSIKAYEGNTIYF | TGTGCCAGCAGCCCAAAGACTTCAATCAAGGCTTACGAAGGAAACACCATATATTTT
. | TRBJ2-7 | . | TRBV4-1 | CASSQDPSETYEQYF | TGCGCCAGCAGCCAAGATCCTAGCGAGACCTACGAGCAGTACTTC
TRBD1 | TRBJ1-1 | few | TRBV4-1 | CASGGQQLNTEAFF | TGCGCCAGCGGGGGACAGCAATTGAACACTGAAGCTTTCTTT
. | TRBJ2-1 | . | TRBV28 | CATATQASSYNEQFF | TGTGCCACCGCGACCCAAGCAAGCTCCTACAATGAGCAGTTCTTC
. | TRBJ1-3 | . | TRBV15 | CATQPDRSSGNTIYF | TGTGCCACCCAACCTGACCGGAGCTCTGGAAACACCATATATTTT
. | TRBJ2-5 | . | TRBV28 | CASSLFEGKETQYF | TGTGCCAGCAGTTTATTTGAGGGGAAAGAGACCCAGTACTTC
TRBD1 | TRBJ1-4 | . | TRBV27 | CASGSPRTGDEKLFF | TGTGCCAGCGGCTCACCCAGGACAGGGGATGAAAAACTGTTTTTT